These T cell receptor beta chains were read from a single sample in a study of cytomegalovirus exposure and HLA in healthy donors. Method: immunoSEQ multiplex PCR; TCRdb's copy keeps in-frame clones and lacks some. The sample consists of around 160,000 clones, roughly 77% of them appearing once. Sequencing used PBMCs. The receptors stem from a man younger than 35 in good health and CMV-seropositive. The CDR3 runs from the conserved cysteine through the conserved F or W. Fields, in order: J gene, clone size, D gene, V gene, CDR3 protein, CDR3 DNA. D genes are given only for firm matches. Not every row has a clone size; where given, it reads once, few, many or a size class.

TRBJ1-1 . . TRBV27 CASSLGQTNTEAFF TGTGCCAGCAGTTTAGGGCAGACGAACACTGAAGCTTTCTTT
TRBJ1-2 . . TRBV6-1 CASSPRDIYGYTF TGTGCCAGCAGCCCTAGGGACATCTATGGCTACACCTTC
TRBJ2-6 . TRBD2 TRBV7-3 CASSLEGLAGDYSGANVLTF TGTGCCAGCAGCTTAGAGGGACTAGCGGGGGATTACTCTGGGGCCAACGTCCTGACTTTC
TRBJ2-5 . TRBD2 TRBV2 CASSAQGGRETQYF TGTGCCAGCAGTGCGCAGGGAGGGAGAGAGACCCAGTACTTC
TRBJ2-3 . . TRBV7-9 CASSFFGSQSTDTQYF TGTGCCAGCAGCTTCTTTGGTAGCCAATCAACCGATACGCAGTATTTT
TRBJ1-4 once . TRBV28 CASSLYGGLGEKLFF TGTGCCAGCAGTTTATACGGGGGGCTCGGGGAAAAACTGTTTTTT
TRBJ1-5 few . TRBV19 CASSSPTGEQPQHF TGTGCCAGTAGTAGCCCGACGGGGGAACAGCCCCAGCATTTT
TRBJ1-5 . . TRBV29-1 CSVREPYSNQPQHF TGCAGCGTTCGGGAGCCTTATAGCAATCAGCCCCAGCATTTT
TRBJ2-1 . TRBD1 TRBV5-6 CASSSRRTGANNEQFF TGTGCCAGCAGCTCCCGACGGACAGGGGCCAACAATGAGCAGTTCTTC
TRBJ1-2 once . TRBV28 CASSSTANYGYTF TGTGCCAGCAGTTCGACAGCTAACTATGGCTACACCTTC
TRBJ1-4 . . TRBV9 CASSVQRGVGEKLFF TGTGCCAGCAGCGTCCAACGGGGGGTTGGTGAAAAACTGTTTTTT
TRBJ1-4 . . TRBV28 CASTSGEKLFF TGTGCCAGCACCTCGGGTGAAAAACTGTTTTTT
TRBJ1-3 . . TRBV6-1 CASNRPEVSGNTIYF TGTGCCAGCAATAGACCCGAGGTCTCTGGAAACACCATATATTTT
TRBJ2-5 . . TRBV14 CASSQDSGYQETQYF TGTGCCAGCAGCCAAGATTCAGGGTACCAAGAGACCCAGTACTTC
TRBJ1-2 . . TRBV18 CASSLDLQDGNYGYTF TGTGCCAGCTCTCTCGATTTACAGGACGGGAACTATGGCTACACCTTC
TRBJ1-1 . TRBD1 TRBV18 CASSPAGTANTEAFF TGTGCCAGCTCACCAGCCGGGACAGCAAACACTGAAGCTTTCTTT
TRBJ1-2 . . TRBV5-4 CASSSKQGVAYGYTF TGTGCCAGCAGCTCGAAACAGGGCGTGGCCTATGGCTACACCTTC